This record concerns one T cell receptor beta chain sequence. Its antigen is undetermined. The PCR was carried out with 60 Vbeta primers and 13 Jbeta primers. The repertoire was sequenced with immunoSEQ multiplex PCR; TCRdb's copy has only in-frame clones and lacks some. Of about 140,000 clones listed, roughly two thirds were seen once; the top ten hold over 1%. This entry is derived from a study of cytomegalovirus exposure and HLA in healthy donors. Study-wide points: In a later analysis, HLA-C alleles had the fewest associated TCRs, DRB1 alleles the most. Confirmation was obtained in vitro that a few CMV-associated chains are specific for CMV antigens.

The CDR3 runs 14 residues. V was shortened by 5 bases and J by 3 bases, with 13 bases between the two germline ends. Looked up from germline, CDR1 is MDHEN and CDR2 is SYDVKM. The TCR originated in a middle-aged woman in good health and CMV-seronegative. The chain uses TRBV28 and TRBJ1-2; D may be TRBD1 (6 bases). The sequenced sample was PBMCs. DNA for the CDR3: TGTGCCAGCAGTCCACAGGACAGAGACTATGGCTACACCTTC. Protein: CASSPQDRDYGYTF.